This T cell receptor (beta chain) comes out of a study of T cell responses to AZD1222 COVID-19 vaccine. Overall study results and limits: Donors, mostly white British, included more females; clonal diversity was possibly underestimated.

A remark on this clone: Its target is not known.

CDR3 size: 15 residues. In germline, CDR1 is LNHDA, CDR2 SQIVND (reference sequence). Trimming took 4 bases from V and 0 from J, leaving 12 bases between them. Some clones are missing from TCRdb's copy, which holds only in-frame ones; the method was immunoSEQ multiplex PCR. The sample yields about 150,000 clones, 91% seen once. The receptor comes from an adult in good health. The sequencing here drew on peripheral blood, taken on day 0 of AZD1222 vaccination. This sequence joins TRBV19 and TRBJ1-1, with TRBD1 as a possible D gene (5 bases). The DNA of the CDR3 is TGTGCCAGTAGTACCAAGGGGACGGTGAACACTGAAGCTTTCTTT. Translated, it gives CASSTKGTVNTEAFF.